This passage covers 8 T cell receptor beta chains from one sample sequenced in a study of T-cell reconstitution after alpha-beta-depleted transplantation in children. Unique molecular identifiers were built into the TCRbeta library. MiXCR was run by TCRdb on the PCR reads, yielding one entry per CDR3 protein. The sample carries approximately 200,000 distinct CDR3 sequences, 13% to 15% recorded once. Source: PBMCs from the stem cell graft donor, taken from the stem cell graft. These receptors were taken from a human donor who donated a stem cell graft to a child with acute lymphoblastic leukemia.

The chain recombines TRBV4-2 with TRBJ2-5; D is undetermined. Germline V gives CDR1 LGHNA, CDR2 YNFKEQ. This CDR3 region has 14 residues. The V end was cut by 4 bases, the J end by 4 bases, with 13 bases between. CDR3 bases: TGTGCCAGCAGCCGAGAGACCCCAGGAGAGACCCAGTACTTC. Protein product: CASSRETPGETQYF.

J is TRBJ2-3 and V is TRBV7-2, with 8 nucleotides matching TRBD2. The ends lost 1 base at V and 3 bases at J; junction bases unmatched: 6. Germline V gene sequence: CDR1 SGHTA, CDR2 FQGNSA. CDR3 length equals 16 residues. CDR3 DNA sequence: TGTGCCAGCAGCTTAGGAGCGGGAGTTAGAACAGATACGCAGTATTTT. Its translation: CASSLGAGVRTDTQYF.

This clonotype showed up many times. The chain has TRBV5-1 and TRBJ2-7, with a weak D call TRBD1 (6 bases). Germline V gives CDR1 SGHRS, CDR2 YFSETQ. The CDR3 runs to 13 residues. V was clipped by 6 bases and J by 0 bases, with 10 bases between them. CDR3 sequence reads: CASIRDNSYEQYF. DNA of the CDR3: TGCGCCAGCATCCGGGACAACTCCTACGAGCAGTACTTC.

Notes on this clonotype: This may be a read error, as it is one base from a much larger clone. The chain has TRBV28 and TRBJ2-5, with no clear D. CDR1 and CDR2 (germline): MDHEN, SYDVKM. The CDR3 spans 13 residues. V shed 1 base and J shed 3 bases, with 6 bases lying between them. CDR3 nucleotide sequence: TGTGCCAGCAGTTTATTAGGGAAAGAGACCCAGTACTTC. This gives the protein CASSLLGKETQYF.

Many counts were recorded for this clonotype. The chain combines TRBV3-1 with TRBJ2-3; no firm D call. The germline V and J ends were trimmed by 0 bases and 15 bases, with 10 bases remaining between them. CDR3 length: 11 amino acids. Germline-derived CDR1 and CDR2 are LGHDT and YNNKEL (reference sequence). This CDR3 reads CASSQESSNYF. As DNA, the CDR3 is TGTGCCAGCAGCCAAGAAAGTTCGAATTATTTT.

This clonotype showed up many times. This chain connects TRBV6-5 to TRBJ2-7; D unresolved. Trimming took off 2 bases at V and 3 bases at J, with 14 bases between the two ends. The CDR3 contains 15 residues. Germline V gene lookup returns CDR1 MNHEY and CDR2 SVGAGI. This chain's CDR3 is CASSYRPGSVYEQYF. In DNA, the CDR3 is TGTGCCAGCAGTTACCGGCCAGGAAGTGTCTACGAGCAGTACTTC.

This clonotype appeared many times. The chain couples TRBV5-1 to TRBJ2-2; 8 nucleotides agree with TRBD2. This CDR3 has 16 residues. Trimming cost V 2 bases and J 4 bases; bases outside gene matches: 7. Germline CDR1 SGHRS, CDR2 YFSETQ. The CDR3 DNA reads as TGCGCCAGCAGCTTACCGGGAGGGCCGCGCACCGGGGAGCTGTTTTTT. It encodes CASSLPGGPRTGELFF.

There are many counts of this clonotype. The V and J genes are TRBV6-1 and TRBJ2-7, with 8 positions matching TRBD1. The CDR3 has 15 residues. V lost 7 bases and J lost 0; bases outside the gene matches: 8. In germline, CDR1 is MNHNS, CDR2 SASEGT. This CDR3 is CASTLTTGASYEQYF. The CDR3 nucleotides read TGTGCCAGCACCTTAACGACAGGGGCCTCCTACGAGCAGTACTTC.